This is a list of T cell receptor beta chains from one sample in a study of Ad26.COV2.S vaccination and SARS-CoV-2 variants. Sequencing used immunoSEQ multiplex PCR; TCRdb keeps in-frame clones, though not all of them. The sample yields 350,000 to 450,000 clones, roughly 91% seen once. The source was peripheral blood, collected in a trial of Ad26.COV2.S vaccine versus placebo. The origin of the receptors is a person between 18 and 65 years old who received the Ad26.COV2.S COVID-19 vaccine or a placebo. Both conserved end residues are part of each CDR3. A D gene is named only where the DNA matches it firmly. Rows give clone size only sometimes, using once, few, many, or a class for an expanded clone.

clone_size	d_call	cdr3_length	v_call	j_call	cdr3_nt	cdr3_aa
.	.	14	TRBV6-5	TRBJ1-4	TGTGCCAGCAGTCCGTTGAGGGAGGAAGAAAAACTGTTTTTT	CASSPLREEEKLFF
.	.	13	TRBV19	TRBJ2-7	TGTGCCAGTAGTATATTCGGATCCTACGAGCAGTACTTC	CASSIFGSYEQYF
few	.	14	TRBV4-2	TRBJ2-3	TGTGCCAGCAGCCAAGTCGGACATCAAGATACGCAGTATTTT	CASSQVGHQDTQYF
.	.	15	TRBV4-1	TRBJ1-2	TGCGCCAGCAGCCAACCGGGACCGGATAACTATGGCTACACCTTC	CASSQPGPDNYGYTF
.	.	14	TRBV2	TRBJ1-1	TGTGCCAGCAGTGGTGTGGCAGGGCCCACTGAAGCTTTCTTT	CASSGVAGPTEAFF
few	TRBD1	15	TRBV29-1	TRBJ1-1	TGCAGCGTTGTTCGGCCGACAGGGGGGAACACTGAAGCTTTCTTT	CSVVRPTGGNTEAFF
.	.	14	TRBV18	TRBJ1-5	TGTGCCAGCTCACCTTCAGGGCTGGATCAGCCCCAGCATTTT	CASSPSGLDQPQHF
.	.	12	TRBV10-3	TRBJ2-7	TGTGCCATAGCAGGGTCCTCCTACGAGCAGTACTTC	CAIAGSSYEQYF
.	TRBD1	14	TRBV27	TRBJ1-6	TGTGCCAGCAGTGGGGACAGATACAATTCACCCCTCCACTTT	CASSGDRYNSPLHF
.	TRBD1	19	TRBV4-1	TRBJ1-1	TGCGCCAGCAGCCAAGATTTTCTGGACAGGGGAGGTCGGAACACTGAAGCTTTCTTT	CASSQDFLDRGGRNTEAFF
once	.	14	TRBV5-8	TRBJ2-7	TGTGCCAGCAGCTTGGAGGTTTATGTCCACGAGCAGTACTTC	CASSLEVYVHEQYF
.	.	15	TRBV13	TRBJ2-3	TGTGCCAGCAGCTCAGGGCCTGTCCTCGCAGATACGCAGTATTTT	CASSSGPVLADTQYF
.	TRBD1	14	TRBV3-1/TRBV3-2	TRBJ1-2	TGTGCCAGCAGCAAAACAGGGGGGAACTATGGCTACACCTTC	CASSKTGGNYGYTF
few	TRBD1	13	TRBV27	TRBJ2-2	TGTGCCAGCAGTGACAGGGGGAGCGGGGAGCTGTTTTTT	CASSDRGSGELFF
.	TRBD1	14	TRBV6-5	TRBJ2-7	TGTGCCAGCAGCCCCCGACAGGGGCTTAGCGAGCAGTACTTC	CASSPRQGLSEQYF
.	.	15	TRBV4-3	TRBJ2-5	TGCGCCAGCAGCCCAGGTGAGGGGTCTCGGGAGACCCAGTACTTC	CASSPGEGSRETQYF
.	.	13	TRBV18	TRBJ1-1	TGTGCCAGCTCACCAGGACGGCCGACTGAAGCTTTCTTT	CASSPGRPTEAFF
.	.	16	TRBV27	TRBJ2-7	TGTGCCAGCAGTTTTAGATGGAGGGGTTTGGGCTACGAGCAGTACTTC	CASSFRWRGLGYEQYF
.	.	14	TRBV4-1	TRBJ2-4	TGCGCCAGCAGCCAAGTTACAGGGCAAAACATTCAGTACTTC	CASSQVTGQNIQYF
few	TRBD1	14	TRBV6-6	TRBJ1-1	TGTGCCAGCAGATGGACAGGGGCTGCCACTGAAGCTTTCTTT	CASRWTGAATEAFF
.	.	16	TRBV30	TRBJ2-3	TGTGCCTGGAGTGCCGGGGTGGAGGCCGTCGTAGATACGCAGTATTTT	CAWSAGVEAVVDTQYF
.	.	12	TRBV5-5	TRBJ2-7	TGTGCCAGCAGCTTCCCCCGGAGCGAGCAGTACTTC	CASSFPRSEQYF
.	.	14	TRBV5-1	TRBJ2-1	TGCGCCAGCAGCTTTATACTAGGTGACAATGAGCAGTTCTTC	CASSFILGDNEQFF
.	.	14	TRBV15	TRBJ1-5	TGTGCCACCAGCGCCCCCTATAGCAATCAGCCCCAGCATTTT	CATSAPYSNQPQHF
.	.	15	TRBV5-6	TRBJ1-5	TGTGCCAGCAGCTTGAGGGGTCGTGGCAATCAGCCCCAGCATTTT	CASSLRGRGNQPQHF
.	.	13	TRBV14	TRBJ2-7	TGTGCCAGCAGCCCGACGAGAGGCTACGAGCAGTACTTC	CASSPTRGYEQYF
.	TRBD1	16	TRBV7-9	TRBJ1-5	TGTGCCAGCAGCTTAGCGAGACAGGGAACCGAAAAGCCCCAGCATTTT	CASSLARQGTEKPQHF
.	TRBD1	15	TRBV4-1	TRBJ1-1	TGCGCCAGCAGCCAACTAGGACAGGGCGGCACTGAAGCTTTCTTT	CASSQLGQGGTEAFF
once	TRBD2	13	TRBV29-1	TRBJ2-5	TGCAGCGTTAACGGCGGGGGGGCGGAGACCCAGTACTTC	CSVNGGGAETQYF
.	TRBD2	16	TRBV15	TRBJ2-2	TGTGCCACCAGCAGAGTGCCAGCGGGGGGCCCCGGGGAGCTGTTTTTT	CATSRVPAGGPGELFF
.	.	13	TRBV30	TRBJ2-7	TGTGCCTGGAGCGGGGGTGCGGGCTACGAGCAGTACTTC	CAWSGGAGYEQYF
.	.	12	TRBV30	TRBJ1-2	TGTGCCTGGAGTGTTGGGGGGTATGGCTACACCTTC	CAWSVGGYGYTF
.	TRBD1	12	TRBV29-1	TRBJ2-7	TGCAGCGTTGGACAGGGAATCTACGAGCAGTACTTC	CSVGQGIYEQYF
.	.	12	TRBV18	TRBJ2-3	TGTGCCAGCTCACCCGGCGGTCATACGCAGTATTTT	CASSPGGHTQYF
.	.	14	TRBV27	TRBJ1-1	TGTGCCAGCAGTTCATATATGGGGGACACTGAAGCTTTCTTT	CASSSYMGDTEAFF
.	.	15	TRBV6-2/TRBV6-3	TRBJ1-5	TGTGCCAGCAGTTACTTTGGCAACGGCAATCAGCCCCAGCATTTT	CASSYFGNGNQPQHF
.	.	12	TRBV6-5	TRBJ2-5	TGTGCCAGCAGTTCCATCGGTGAGACCCAGTACTTC	CASSSIGETQYF
.	.	16	TRBV29-1	TRBJ1-2	TGCAGCGTTGAGGACACGGGGAGCCCTGTAAGATATGGCTACACCTTC	CSVEDTGSPVRYGYTF
.	TRBD1	15	TRBV9	TRBJ1-2	TGTGCCAGCAGCGCTGGACAGGGGGTTAACTATGGCTACACCTTC	CASSAGQGVNYGYTF
.	TRBD2	15	TRBV5-1	TRBJ2-3	TGCGCCAGCAGCGATGGACTAGCGGGCACAGATACGCAGTATTTT	CASSDGLAGTDTQYF
.	.	15	TRBV4-2	TRBJ1-2	TGTGCCAGCAGCCAAGATGGCGCCGCTAACTATGGCTACACCTTC	CASSQDGAANYGYTF
.	.	16	TRBV20-1	TRBJ2-1	TGCAGTGCCAGTACACCCGACAGGTACTCCTACAATGAGCAGTTCTTC	CSASTPDRYSYNEQFF
.	.	12	TRBV30	TRBJ1-4	TGTGCCTGGAGCGTTCAGGGCGGAAAACTGTTTTTT	CAWSVQGGKLFF
.	TRBD1	15	TRBV5-8	TRBJ1-6	TGTGCCAGCAGCGGTTACAGGGGGCTAGTGTCACCCCTCCACTTT	CASSGYRGLVSPLHF
.	TRBD1	17	TRBV11-2	TRBJ2-1	TGTGCCAGCAGCTTTGTCCGGGACAGCCCCTCCTACAATGAGCAGTTCTTC	CASSFVRDSPSYNEQFF
few	.	16	TRBV4-2	TRBJ2-3	TGTGCCAGCAGCCAAGAAGGACGGGGGGCGGTAGATACGCAGTATTTT	CASSQEGRGAVDTQYF
.	TRBD1	17	TRBV2	TRBJ2-5	TGTGCCAGCAGCTCCGGGACAGGGGGATGGTCGGAGGAGACCCAGTACTTC	CASSSGTGGWSEETQYF
.	.	13	TRBV12-3/TRBV12-4	TRBJ1-1	TGTGCCAGCAGTTTTACCGAGGGCACTGAAGCTTTCTTT	CASSFTEGTEAFF
.	TRBD1	14	TRBV5-1	TRBJ1-1	TGCGCCAGCAGCTTCACAGGGGGCGCAACTGAAGCTTTCTTT	CASSFTGGATEAFF
.	.	15	TRBV5-1	TRBJ2-5	TGCGCCAGCAGCTTGGCGGGGAAAGGCTCGGAGACCCAGTACTTC	CASSLAGKGSETQYF
few	.	13	TRBV10-3	TRBJ1-1	TGTGCCATCAGTGACAGTGTGAACACTGAAGCTTTCTTT	CAISDSVNTEAFF
once	TRBD2	17	TRBV19	TRBJ2-3	TGTGCCAGTAGCCTACTAGCGGGGCGACTCGACGTAGGTACGCAGTATTTT	CASSLLAGRLDVGTQYF
.	.	16	TRBV3-1/TRBV3-2	TRBJ1-1	TGTGCCAGCAGCCAAGTACCGGGTGGGTTGAACACTGAAGCTTTCTTT	CASSQVPGGLNTEAFF
.	TRBD2	17	TRBV4-3	TRBJ2-1	TGCGCCAGCAGCCAACAAGGGACTAGCGGGGGGGCCGGTGAGCAGTTCTTC	CASSQQGTSGGAGEQFF
few	TRBD1	13	TRBV12-3/TRBV12-4	TRBJ1-2	TGTGCCAGCAGTTTGGACAGGGTGGGAGGCTACACCTTC	CASSLDRVGGYTF
.	.	12	TRBV5-5	TRBJ1-2	TGTGCCAGCAGCTTACAGGGTAATGGCTACACCTTC	CASSLQGNGYTF
few	TRBD1	15	TRBV9	TRBJ2-1	TGTGCCAGCAGCGTGTTAGACTCCGGGACAGAAGAGCAGTTCTTC	CASSVLDSGTEEQFF
once	.	19	TRBV21-1	TRBJ2-5	TGTGCCAGCAGCCTAGGCTCTGGCCAGGGGCTGGGGTTTCAAGAGACCCAGTACTTC	CASSLGSGQGLGFQETQYF
.	.	15	TRBV6-4	TRBJ1-6	TGTGCCAGCAGCCCCGACGGTCAAGGGCATTCACCCCTCCACTTT	CASSPDGQGHSPLHF
.	.	13	TRBV7-2	TRBJ2-5	TGTGCCAGCAGCTCGGACAGCTGGGAGACCCAGTACTTC	CASSSDSWETQYF